This T cell receptor (beta chain) was identified in a study of vaccination effects on CD4 cells after COVID-19. Across the whole study: The median interval between the second dose and post-vaccine sampling was 72 days.

Following an approximately 10-day culture, CD4+ T cells were purified. Infection dated between March and December 2020, before the Alpha, Beta and Delta variants reached the United States. Participants were given two doses of BNT162b2 or mRNA-1273 vaccine. Days 3 and 7 saw half the medium replaced with IL-2 medium. Generated by immunoSEQ multiplex PCR, the TCRdb table keeps only in-frame clones and is missing some. The sample lists some 46,000 clones; less than 85% were seen once. Per the germline V gene, CDR1 is SGHVS and CDR2 is FQNEAQ. This CDR3 is built from 16 residues. The V end was cut by 5 bases, the J end by 3 bases, with 19 bases between. General study findings and limits: There was marked clonal contraction among infection- and vaccine-induced clones late after vaccination.

In the case of this clone: Antigen specificity is unknown.

The sample here was CD4+ T cells from PBMCs cultured without peptide, taken after COVID-19 vaccination. V and J are TRBV7-8 and TRBJ1-2, with TRBD1 as a possible D gene (6 bases). The receptor's source is a human donor who had a prior SARS-CoV-2 infection. CDR3 region: CASSPGAGGHDYGYTF. CDR3 coding DNA: TGTGCCAGCAGCCCGGGGGCGGGGGGGCATGACTATGGCTACACCTTC.